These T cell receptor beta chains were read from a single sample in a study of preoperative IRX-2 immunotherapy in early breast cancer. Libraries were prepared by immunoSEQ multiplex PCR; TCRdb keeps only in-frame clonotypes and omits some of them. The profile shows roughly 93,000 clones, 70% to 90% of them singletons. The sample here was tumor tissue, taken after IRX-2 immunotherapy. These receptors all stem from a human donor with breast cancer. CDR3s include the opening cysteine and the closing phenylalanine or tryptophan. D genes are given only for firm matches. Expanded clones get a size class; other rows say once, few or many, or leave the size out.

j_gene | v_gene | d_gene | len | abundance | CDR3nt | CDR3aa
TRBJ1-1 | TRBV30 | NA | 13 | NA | TGTGCCTGGGTCCTTGAGGTGGACACTGAAGCTTTCTTT | CAWVLEVDTEAFF
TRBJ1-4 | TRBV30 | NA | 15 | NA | TGTGCCTGGAGTTTTGGGGGGAGTAGGAATGAAAAACTGTTTTTT | CAWSFGGSRNEKLFF
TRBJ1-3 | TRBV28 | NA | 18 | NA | TGTGCCAGCATTCCTGTGGGTCTTGGGGGTTACTCTGGAAACACCATATATTTT | CASIPVGLGGYSGNTIYF
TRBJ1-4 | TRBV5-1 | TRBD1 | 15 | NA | TGCGCCAGCAGCTTGTATGGGACAGCTAATGAAAAACTGTTTTTT | CASSLYGTANEKLFF
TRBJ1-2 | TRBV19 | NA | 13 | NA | TGTGCCAGCTGGGCTGGAATAGGAGATGGCTACACCTTC | CASWAGIGDGYTF
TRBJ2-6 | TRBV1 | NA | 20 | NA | TGCGCCAGCAGCCAAGACAGTCTCTTGAGCGGAAGCTCTGGGGCCAACGTCCTGACTTTC | CASSQDSLLSGSSGANVLTF
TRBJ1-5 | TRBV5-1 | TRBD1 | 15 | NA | TGCGCCAGCAGCCCGGGACAGGGAGGAGGACAGCCCCAGCATTTT | CASSPGQGGGQPQHF
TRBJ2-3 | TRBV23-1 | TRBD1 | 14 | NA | TGCGCCAGCAGCCCGACAGGGGGGAGAGATACGCAGTATTTT | CASSPTGGRDTQYF
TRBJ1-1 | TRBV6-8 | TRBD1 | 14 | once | TGTGCCAGCAGCCAGACAGGGATGAACACTGAAGCTTTCTTT | CASSQTGMNTEAFF
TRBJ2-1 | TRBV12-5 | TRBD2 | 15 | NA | TGTGCTAGTGGTTTGGGTAGCGGGAGTTTCGACGAGCAGTTCTTC | CASGLGSGSFDEQFF
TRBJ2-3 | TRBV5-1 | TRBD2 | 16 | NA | TGCGCCAGCAGCGGAGGCGGGAGGGCCACGACAGATACGCAGTATTTT | CASSGGGRATTDTQYF
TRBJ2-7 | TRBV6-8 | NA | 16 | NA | TGTGCCAGCAGTAACCACTACAGGGTGACCTCCTACGAGCAGTACTTC | CASSNHYRVTSYEQYF
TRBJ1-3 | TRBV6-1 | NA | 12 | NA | TGTGCCAGCAGTGAAGTTCTAGACATCCTATATTTT | CASSEVLDILYF
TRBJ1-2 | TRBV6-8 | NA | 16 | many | TGTGCCAGCAGATTTTACTCCCGCCGGCCCTTCTATGGCTACACCTTC | CASRFYSRRPFYGYTF
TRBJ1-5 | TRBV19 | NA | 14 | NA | TGTGCCAGTAGTACCGCGGACTCCAATCAGCCCCAGCATTTT | CASSTADSNQPQHF
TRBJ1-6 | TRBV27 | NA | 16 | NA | TGTGCCAGCAGTTTAGGTTCCGAGGGGGTCGGATCACCCCTCCACTTT | CASSLGSEGVGSPLHF
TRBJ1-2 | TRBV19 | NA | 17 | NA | TGTGCCAGTAGTAGAGGGACGCCCGAAACTTCTAACTATGGCTACACCTTC | CASSRGTPETSNYGYTF
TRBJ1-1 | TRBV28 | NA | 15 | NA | TGTGCCAGCAGTTTCAGGACAGTTGTAGAAACTGAAGCTTTCTTT | CASSFRTVVETEAFF
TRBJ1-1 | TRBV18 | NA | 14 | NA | TGTGCCAGCTCACCAGGGGGGATTGGCACTGAAGCTTTCTTT | CASSPGGIGTEAFF
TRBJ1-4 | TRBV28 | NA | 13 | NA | TGTGCCAGCTCGGGGGGAGCTAATGAAAAACTGTTTTTT | CASSGGANEKLFF
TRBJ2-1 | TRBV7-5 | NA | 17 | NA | TGTGCCAGCAGCTTGGGTCCTCCGGGACGGGTTGGGAATGAGCAGTTCTTC | CASSLGPPGRVGNEQFF
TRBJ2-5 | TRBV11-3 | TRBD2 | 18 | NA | TGTGCCAGCAGCTTGGTAGGGGCTAGCGGGGGATACCAAGAGACCCAGTACTTC | CASSLVGASGGYQETQYF
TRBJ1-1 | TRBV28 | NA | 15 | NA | TGTGCCAGCAGTCTCCACCCCAGGGGCCAGACTGAAGCTTTCTTT | CASSLHPRGQTEAFF
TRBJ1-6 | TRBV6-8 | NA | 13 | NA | TGTGCCAGCAGCGCCAAGGGACATTCACCCCTCCACTTT | CASSAKGHSPLHF
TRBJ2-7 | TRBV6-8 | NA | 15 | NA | TGTGCCAGCAGTCACCAGGGATCGGGCGCCTACGAGCAGTACTTC | CASSHQGSGAYEQYF
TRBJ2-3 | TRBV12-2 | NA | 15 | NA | TGTGCCAGTGGGGCACTAGCGGGGTCGGGAGATACGCAGTATTTT | CASGALAGSGDTQYF
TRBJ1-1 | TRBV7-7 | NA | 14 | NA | TGTGCCAGCAGCTTACAACAGTTAAACACTGAAGCTTTCTTT | CASSLQQLNTEAFF
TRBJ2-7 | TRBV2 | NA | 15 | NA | TGTGCCAGCAGTCCCATTAGCGCCCCTCGGGGGGAGCAGTACTTC | CASSPISAPRGEQYF
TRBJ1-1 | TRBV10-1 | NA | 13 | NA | TGCGCCAGCAGTCACGACACTAACACTGAAGCTTTCTTT | CASSHDTNTEAFF
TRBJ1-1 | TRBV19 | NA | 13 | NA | TGTGCCAGTAGTATCTTTTTGAACACTGAAGCTTTCTTT | CASSIFLNTEAFF
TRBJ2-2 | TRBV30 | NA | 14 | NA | TGTGCCTGGAGCCGGGACATAAACACCGGGGAGCTGTTTTTT | CAWSRDINTGELFF
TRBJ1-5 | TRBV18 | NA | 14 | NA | TGTGCCAGCTCACACAGCAATAGCAATCAGCCCCAGCATTTT | CASSHSNSNQPQHF
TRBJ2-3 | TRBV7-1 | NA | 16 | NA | TGTGCCAGCAGCCAACCTTTGGGCGGGTACACAGATACGCAGTATTTT | CASSQPLGGYTDTQYF
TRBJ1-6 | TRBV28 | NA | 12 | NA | TGTGCCAGCAGTCTACAGGTTGCACCCCTCCACTTT | CASSLQVAPLHF
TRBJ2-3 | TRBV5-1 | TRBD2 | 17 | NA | TGCGCCAGCAGCCCCGAGTTACTAGCGGGGCACACAGATACGCAGTATTTT | CASSPELLAGHTDTQYF
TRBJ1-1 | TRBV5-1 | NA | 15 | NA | TGCGCCAGCAGCTTTGACGGGTCTTCGGGCACTGAAGCTTTCTTT | CASSFDGSSGTEAFF
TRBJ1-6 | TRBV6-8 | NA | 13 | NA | TGTGCCAGCGGAACAACGGATGGTTCACCCCTCCACTTT | CASGTTDGSPLHF